This T cell receptor beta chain was observed in a study of T cell changes during pregnancy in multiple sclerosis. This table comes from immunoSEQ multiplex PCR, and its TCRdb copy is limited to in-frame clones, with some not included. The table shows more than 45,000 clones, with 90% to 95% occurring only once. This clone occurred a few times. With V trimmed by 4 bases and J by 4 bases, 7 bases remained unmatched. The germline gives CDR1 SGDLS, CDR2 YYNGEE. The CDR3 length is 16 residues. This chain joins TRBV9 and TRBJ2-3, with 12 bases aligning to TRBD2. The TCR originated in a female donor with multiple sclerosis, enrolled in a pregnancy study. This specimen consisted of CD8+ T cells from peripheral blood mononuclear cells, obtained in the second trimester of pregnancy. The DNA for the CDR3 is TGTGCCAGCAGCCACCCACTAGCGGGGGGCTCAGATACGCAGTATTTT. Its protein is CASSHPLAGGSDTQYF. The whole variable domain, filled in from reference TRBV9 and TRBJ2-3, reads DSGVTQTPKHLITATGQRVTLRCSPRSGDLSVYWYQQSLDQGLQFLIQYYNGEERAKGNILERFSAQQFPDLHSELNLSSLELGDSALYFCASSHPLAGGSDTQYFGPGTRLTVL.